The clone carrying this TCR beta chain is a singleton in its sample. Its cognate antigen is unknown. The record originates from a study of T cell repertoires and HLA-DP antigens. Across the study: Transduced HeLa cells presented HLA-DP to CD4+ T cells. Study conclusions and caveats: Naive and memory CD4+ repertoires were not analysed separately. A non-physiological HeLa system presented antigen to total CD4+ responders.

Generated by immunoSEQ multiplex PCR, the TCRdb table keeps only in-frame clones and is missing some. The sample consists of around 100,000 clones, over 90% of them appearing once. This TCR was sampled from a woman aged 18-29 years in good health and CMV-seronegative. Sequenced input: CD4+ T cells from PBMCs.

CDR3 sequence: CASSPWTSGSSEQYF. As DNA, the CDR3 is TGTGCCAGCAGCCCATGGACTAGCGGGAGTTCCGAGCAGTACTTC. This rearrangement joins TRBV5-4 to TRBJ2-7, with 13 positions matching TRBD2. Unmatched junction bases numbered 7, after V lost 4 bases and J lost 6 bases. This CDR3 has 15 amino acids. Germline values: CDR1 SGHNT, CDR2 YYREEE (reference sequence).